The clone carrying this T cell receptor (beta chain) was seen a handful of times. The record originates from a study of blood T cells in healthy people across ages. A second PCR of about 7 to 12 cycles used a sample-barcoded 5' primer and a J-beta primer mix. Unique molecular identifiers of 12 random nucleotides labeled each cDNA. Via MiXCR, TCRdb re-called the 5' RACE reads, giving one row per CDR3 protein. The sample holds around 820,000 distinct CDR3 sequences; 25% are singletons and the top ten take 3% to 4.5%. Germline CDR1 and CDR2: SGHRS and YFSETQ. V was clipped by 4 bases and J by 4 bases; unmatched bases: 10. The CDR3 is 15 residues long. These same records also appear under a second study, on T cells of mothers and their children. As that report states: The search for persistent microchimeric T cell clones detected none.

Sequenced material: blood. The V gene is TRBV5-1, the J gene TRBJ1-2; 7 positions agree with TRBD1. This TCR was sampled from a boy aged 5-17 years in good health. CDR3 residues: CASSPEGTDFYGYTF. Written as DNA, the CDR3 is TGCGCCAGCAGCCCAGAAGGGACAGACTTCTATGGCTACACCTTC.